This T cell receptor (beta chain) was recovered during a study of T cells after yellow fever vaccination. Researchers made TCR cDNA using 5'RACE template switching, and this step added a universal primer site and UMIs. TCRdb ran MiXCR on the 5' RACE reads and lists one entry per CDR3 protein. This table has about 310,000 distinct CDR3 sequences, approximately 3.8% appearing once. This clonotype was recorded at least ten times. This clonotype was obtained from a man younger than 30 who received the YFV17D yellow fever vaccine. The specimen comprised PBMCs, sampled on the day of the yellow fever booster vaccination.

The chain's CDR3 is CSASKDRTEAFF. The CDR3 nucleotides are TGCAGTGCTAGTAAGGATCGAACTGAAGCTTTCTTT. V and J are TRBV20-1 and TRBJ1-1; D gene ambiguous. CDR3 length: 12 amino acids. Germline CDR1 and CDR2: DFQATT and SNEGSKA (reference sequence). The germline V and J ends were trimmed by 3 bases and 5 bases, with 10 bases remaining between them.